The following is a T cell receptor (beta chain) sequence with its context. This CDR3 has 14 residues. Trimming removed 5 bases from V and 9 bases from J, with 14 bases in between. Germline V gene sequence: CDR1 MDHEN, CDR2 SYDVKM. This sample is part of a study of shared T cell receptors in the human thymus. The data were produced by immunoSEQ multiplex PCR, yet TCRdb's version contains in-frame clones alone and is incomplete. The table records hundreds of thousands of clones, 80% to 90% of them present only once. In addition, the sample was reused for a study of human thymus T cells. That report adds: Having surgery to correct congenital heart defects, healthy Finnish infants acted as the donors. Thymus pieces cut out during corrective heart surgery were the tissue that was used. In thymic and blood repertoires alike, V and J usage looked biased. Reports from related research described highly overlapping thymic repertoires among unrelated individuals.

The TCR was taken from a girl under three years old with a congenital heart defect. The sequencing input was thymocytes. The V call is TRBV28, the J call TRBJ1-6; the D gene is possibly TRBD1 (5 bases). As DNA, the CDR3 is TGTGCCAGCAGTCGACGGGGGGGAGGTTCACCCCTCCACTTT. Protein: CASSRRGGGSPLHF.